This is a list of T cell receptor beta chains from one sample in a study of cytomegalovirus exposure and HLA in healthy donors. The data were produced by immunoSEQ multiplex PCR, yet TCRdb's version contains in-frame clones alone and is incomplete. The table lists about 120,000 clones, 15% of them singletons. Sequenced sample: PBMCs. The source is a woman between 18 and 29 years old in good health and CMV-seronegative. CDR3s include the opening cysteine and the closing phenylalanine or tryptophan. D genes are given only for firm matches. Only part of the rows carry a size: once, few, many, or a class if the clone is expanded.

abundance	d_gene	v_gene	j_gene	CDR3nt	CDR3aa
-	-	TRBV9	TRBJ2-7	TGTGCCAGCAGCCCCCTTGGCTCCTCCTACGAGCAGTACTTC	CASSPLGSSYEQYF
many	TRBD1	TRBV7-2	TRBJ2-6	TGTGCCAGCAGCTTAGGATCCGGGACAGGGTTCTCTGGGGCCAACGTCCTGACTTTC	CASSLGSGTGFSGANVLTF
-	-	TRBV28	TRBJ1-4	TGTGCCAGCAGTTCTTACAGACAATCTGGTAGGCTGTTTTTT	CASSSYRQSGRLFF
-	TRBD1	TRBV7-9	TRBJ1-1	TGTGCCAGCAGCAAGCCGGGACAGGGGGCACGGAACACTGAAGCTTTCTTT	CASSKPGQGARNTEAFF
-	-	TRBV5-3	TRBJ1-5	TGTGCCAGAAGCCCCCCCATCCCCGAGGTCAATCAGCCCCAGCATTTT	CARSPPIPEVNQPQHF
few	TRBD2	TRBV7-9	TRBJ2-3	TGTGCCAGCAGCTTCGAACTAGCGGGGGGCACAGATACGCAGTATTTT	CASSFELAGGTDTQYF
few	-	TRBV19	TRBJ1-4	TGTGCCAGTAGTTCAACGACAGGAATTAATGAAAAACTGTTTTTT	CASSSTTGINEKLFF
-	-	TRBV29-1	TRBJ1-5	TGCAGCGTTGGCTGGGGAGGTCAGCCCCAGCATTTT	CSVGWGGQPQHF
few	TRBD2	TRBV6-5	TRBJ2-2	TGTGCCAGCAGTTATTTAGCGGGAGCTGGAGGGGAGCTGTTTTTT	CASSYLAGAGGELFF
few	TRBD1	TRBV2	TRBJ2-7	TGTGCCAGCAGTCCGAGACAGGGGTTCTACGAGCAGTACTTC	CASSPRQGFYEQYF
few	-	TRBV29-1	TRBJ1-1	TGCAGCGTTGAAGATAGAGGATGGGAAGCTTTCTTT	CSVEDRGWEAFF
few	-	TRBV9	TRBJ1-1	TGTGCCAGCAGCTTACGGTTGGACACTGAAGCTTTCTTT	CASSLRLDTEAFF
-	TRBD1	TRBV12-5	TRBJ2-7	TGTGCTAGTGGTCCCCACCGGACAGGTAGGGACCAAACCTACGAGCAGTACTTC	CASGPHRTGRDQTYEQYF
few	TRBD1	TRBV5-1	TRBJ2-5	TGCGCCAGCAGCTTACAGGGGTCCGAGGAGACCCAGTACTTC	CASSLQGSEETQYF
few	-	TRBV2	TRBJ2-2	TGTGCCAGCTCAGGACAGCGTAACACCGGGGAGCTGTTTTTT	CASSGQRNTGELFF